A selection of T cell receptor beta chains follows, all from one sample in a study of T cells in Graves' hyperthyroidism and ophthalmopathy. TCRdb called the multiplex PCR reads again in MiXCR, with one record for every CDR3 protein. The sample includes about 570,000 distinct CDR3 sequences, 46% seen only once; the top ten take 19%. Sequencing input: peripheral blood or thyroid tissue (not recorded which). The source is an adult woman with Graves' disease, either hyperthyroidism or ophthalmopathy (not recorded which). CDR3s include the opening cysteine and the closing phenylalanine or tryptophan. Fields, in order: D gene, V gene, clone size, CDR3 length, J gene, CDR3 DNA, CDR3 protein. A D gene is named only where the DNA matches it firmly. Where a row states a size, it is once, few, many or the class of an expanded clone; other rows omit it.

>.|TRBV11-2|many|13|TRBJ1-2
TGTGCCAGCAGCTTACCGGGTGTCTATGGCTACACCTTC
CASSLPGVYGYTF
>.|TRBV20-1|few|14|TRBJ2-1
TGCAGTGCTAGCCAAGCCCTCGGCTACAATGAGCAGTTCTTC
CSASQALGYNEQFF
>.|TRBV7-9|many|17|TRBJ1-4
TGTGCCAGCAGCTCGCTTAGGGGTGCAGGCGGGAATGAAAAACTGTTTTTT
CASSSLRGAGGNEKLFF
>TRBD1|TRBV14|.|16|TRBJ1-6
TGTGCCAGCAGACCTTACGGACAGGGAGGAAATTCACCCCTCCACTTT
CASRPYGQGGNSPLHF
>.|TRBV19|few|16|TRBJ1-5
TGTGCCAGTAGTATAGACGCACAGAATAGCAATCAGCCCCAGCATTTT
CASSIDAQNSNQPQHF
>.|TRBV19|many|14|TRBJ2-2
TGTGCCAGTAGTATCCCCCGGTACACCGGGGAGCTGTTTTTT
CASSIPRYTGELFF
>.|TRBV10-3|.|17|TRBJ1-3
TGTGCCATCAGTGACGGAAGGGCCTATGACTCTGGAAACACCATATATTTT
CAISDGRAYDSGNTIYF
>.|TRBV20-1|many|11|TRBJ2-5
TGCAGTGCCGAGACAGGAAAGACCCAGTACTTC
CSAETGKTQYF
>TRBD1|TRBV10-3|few|14|TRBJ1-6
TGTGCCATCAGTACAGGGGTTAATAATTCACCCCTCCACTTT
CAISTGVNNSPLHF
>.|TRBV7-3|.|17|TRBJ1-4
TGTGCCAGCAGCCCCGGACTAGCGGGAGTAAAGGGTGGAAAACTGTTTTTT
CASSPGLAGVKGGKLFF
>TRBD2|TRBV15|few|15|TRBJ2-5
TGTGCCACCAGCAGAGATGGGGGGGACCGGGAGACCCAGTACTTC
CATSRDGGDRETQYF
>.|TRBV10-2|.|11|TRBJ1-2
TGCGCCAGCGAGCGGACTAGCGGCTACACCTTC
CASERTSGYTF
>TRBD2|TRBV12-3/TRBV12-4|.|15|TRBJ2-7
TGTGCCAGCAGTTTAGGGACTAGCGGGAGTGTCGAGCAGTACTTC
CASSLGTSGSVEQYF
>.|TRBV7-9|.|16|TRBJ2-7
TGTGCCAGCAGCGAAGGACCCGGGAACAGGCGCTACGAGCAGTACTTC
CASSEGPGNRRYEQYF
>.|TRBV15|.|15|TRBJ1-6
TGTGCCACCAGCAGAGCGAGAGGGGTGAATTCACCCCTCCACTTT
CATSRARGVNSPLHF
>.|TRBV5-1|many|15|TRBJ1-6
TGCGCCAGCAGCGCCGTCGGGACTGATAATTCACCCCTCCACTTT
CASSAVGTDNSPLHF
>.|TRBV5-1|.|15|TRBJ1-2
TGCGCCAGCAGCTTAGAGGCAGCCAGGAGGAATGGCTACACCTTC
CASSLEAARRNGYTF
>TRBD1|TRBV7-2|.|15|TRBJ2-5
TGTGCCAGCAGCTTACGGGGACAGCTCCAAGAGACCCAGTACTTC
CASSLRGQLQETQYF
>.|TRBV19|.|12|TRBJ1-1
TGTGCCAGTAGTATCGGCACAATTGAAGCTTTCTTT
CASSIGTIEAFF
>.|TRBV5-1|.|16|TRBJ1-5
TGCGCCAGCAGCTCGCCGGGGGCAGGGGGCAATCAGCCCCAGCATTTT
CASSSPGAGGNQPQHF
>TRBD2|TRBV10-3|.|15|TRBJ2-2
TGTGCCATCAACCCGGGAGGAGCGAACACCGGGGAGCTGTTTTTT
CAINPGGANTGELFF
>TRBD2|TRBV6-5|few|13|TRBJ2-7
TGTGCCAGCGCTCTAGCGGGGCCGTACGAGCAGTACTTC
CASALAGPYEQYF
>.|TRBV11-2|.|15|TRBJ1-5
TGTGCCAGCAGCTTTGGACTAGCGAGGTGGGAGACCCAGCATTTT
CASSFGLARWETQHF
>.|TRBV20-1|many|12|TRBJ2-5
TGCAGTGCTGGTCGAGGGCGGGAGACCCAGTACTTC
CSAGRGRETQYF
>TRBD1|TRBV7-6|few|16|TRBJ2-6
TGTGCCAGCAGCAACACCGGGACAGGGATCCCTAACGTCCTGACTTTC
CASSNTGTGIPNVLTF
>.|TRBV5-1|many|13|TRBJ1-1
TGCGCCAGCAGCACGGGAGGGATCACTGAAGCTTTCTTT
CASSTGGITEAFF
>.|TRBV2|once|14|TRBJ2-5
TGTGCCAGCTTACTCGAAGGGATTGGGGAGACCCAGTACTTC
CASLLEGIGETQYF
>.|TRBV7-2|many|15|TRBJ1-5
TGTGCCAGCAGCTTAGGGGGGGGGCGCGATCAGCCCCAGCATTTT
CASSLGGGRDQPQHF
>TRBD2|TRBV7-2|few|15|TRBJ2-2
TGTGCCAGCAGCTTGGACGGGAGGGCCGCCGGGGAGCTGTTTTTT
CASSLDGRAAGELFF
>.|TRBV7-2|.|14|TRBJ2-2
TGTGCCAGCAGCTTGTCCGGACAGACCGGGGAGCTGTTTTTT
CASSLSGQTGELFF
>.|TRBV9|.|15|TRBJ2-2
TGTGCCAGCAGCCCGGGACGGTCGGGCACCGGGGAGCTGTTTTTT
CASSPGRSGTGELFF
>.|TRBV7-2|.|14|TRBJ2-5
TGTGCCAGCAGCTTAGTTGGATCGCGGGATAGTCTGTACTTC
CASSLVGSRDSLYF
>.|TRBV28|many|12|TRBJ1-1
TGTGCCAGCAGTTTACGGGACGTCCGAGCTTTCTTT
CASSLRDVRAFF
>.|TRBV28|few|15|TRBJ1-2
TGTGCCAGCAGACCCGGGGCGCAGGGGCCCTATGGCTACACCTTC
CASRPGAQGPYGYTF
>TRBD1|TRBV6-6|many|16|TRBJ1-6
TGTGCCAGCAGTCCCGGACAGGGGAGGCGTAATTCACCCCTCCACTTT
CASSPGQGRRNSPLHF
>TRBD2|TRBV28|.|14|TRBJ2-7
TGTGCCAGCAGTCTCCGACTAGCTTACTACGAGCAGTACTTC
CASSLRLAYYEQYF
>.|TRBV20-1|many|14|TRBJ2-5
TGCAGTGCTAGAGAGGGCCCGGTCGAAGAGACCCAGTACTTC
CSAREGPVEETQYF
>.|TRBV20-1|.|15|TRBJ2-3
TGCAGTGCTAGGAATGCTCGGGGTCCGGGAGATACGCAGTATTTT
CSARNARGPGDTQYF
>.|TRBV10-3|many|14|TRBJ2-2
TGTGCCATCACCGCATCGACTTCCCCCGGGGAGCTGTTTTTT
CAITASTSPGELFF
>TRBD2|TRBV12-3/TRBV12-4|.|15|TRBJ2-6
TGTGCCAGCAGTCACGGGAGGAGTGGGGCCAACGTCCTGACTTTC
CASSHGRSGANVLTF
>.|TRBV7-2|.|15|TRBJ1-5
TGTGCCAGCAGCTTAGAGGGACTCTACAATCAGCCCCAGCATTTT
CASSLEGLYNQPQHF
>.|TRBV10-3|.|13|TRBJ1-2
TGTGCCATCAGCAATCCGGGAAGCTATGGCTACACCTTC
CAISNPGSYGYTF
>TRBD2|TRBV7-8|.|15|TRBJ2-7
TGTGCCAGCAGTGAGGGACTAGCGGGCACCCACGAGCAGTACTTC
CASSEGLAGTHEQYF
>TRBD1|TRBV7-9|.|16|TRBJ1-2
TGTGCCAGCAGCTTAGCCGGGACAGGGGATAACTATGGCTACACCTTC
CASSLAGTGDNYGYTF
>.|TRBV28|.|11|TRBJ2-7
TGTGCCACCGGAGGGGCCTACGAGCAGTACTTC
CATGGAYEQYF
>.|TRBV4-1|few|18|TRBJ2-2
TGCGCCAGCAGCCAAGATTCGGGGATGGCGGTCCGAGCCGGGGAGCTGTTTTTT
CASSQDSGMAVRAGELFF
>.|TRBV20-1|.|10|TRBJ2-2
TGCAGTGCTCAATCAGGGGAGCTGTTTTTT
CSAQSGELFF
>.|TRBV6-6|many|15|TRBJ2-6
TGTGCCAGCAGGCCCGAACACTCTGGGGCCAACGTCCTGACTTTC
CASRPEHSGANVLTF
>.|TRBV11-1|few|14|TRBJ1-5
TGTGCCAGCAGCTTTGGTGTGGGGAATCAGCCCCAGCATTTT
CASSFGVGNQPQHF
>.|TRBV25-1|.|16|TRBJ1-5
TGTGCCAGCAGTGCTAGTTTTGGGACATCCTATCAGCCCCAGCATTTT
CASSASFGTSYQPQHF
>.|TRBV20-1|many|10|TRBJ2-2
TGCAGTGCCTGGAGCCGCGAGCTGTTTTTT
CSAWSRELFF
>.|TRBV5-1|many|14|TRBJ2-7
TGCGCCAGCAGCTCTCTTGGGGGAAGCTACGAGCAGTACTTC
CASSSLGGSYEQYF
>TRBD1|TRBV6-5|many|16|TRBJ1-5
TGTGCCAGCAAAAAGGACAGGGGTTGGGGCAATCAGCCCCAGCATTTT
CASKKDRGWGNQPQHF
>.|TRBV7-9|.|14|TRBJ1-2
TGTGCCAGCAGGAGGCGGGGGGCAAACTATGGCTACACCTTC
CASRRRGANYGYTF
>TRBD1|TRBV7-9|many|16|TRBJ1-4
TGTGCCAGCAGCTTCGCAGGACAGGGGGTTAATGAAAAACTGTTTTTT
CASSFAGQGVNEKLFF
>TRBD1|TRBV7-8|few|14|TRBJ2-2
TGTGCCAGCCAAGGACAGGGGGGCACCGGGGAGCTGTTTTTT
CASQGQGGTGELFF
>.|TRBV7-9|.|14|TRBJ1-4
TGTGCCAGCAGCTCTGGGGGGGAGCGAGAAAAACTGTTTTTT
CASSSGGEREKLFF